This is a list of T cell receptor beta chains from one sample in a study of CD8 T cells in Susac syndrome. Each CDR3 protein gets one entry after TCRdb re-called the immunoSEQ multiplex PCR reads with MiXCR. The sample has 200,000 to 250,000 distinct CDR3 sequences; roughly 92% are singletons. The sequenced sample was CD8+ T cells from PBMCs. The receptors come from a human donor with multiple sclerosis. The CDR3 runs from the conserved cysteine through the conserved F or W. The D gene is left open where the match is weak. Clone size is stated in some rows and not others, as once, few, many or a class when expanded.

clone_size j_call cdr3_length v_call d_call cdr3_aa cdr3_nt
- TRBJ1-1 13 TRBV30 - CAWSVLGITEAFF TGTGCCTGGAGTGTTCTCGGGATCACTGAAGCTTTCTTT
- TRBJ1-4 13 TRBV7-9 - CASSLEGGEKLFF TGTGCCAGCAGCTTAGAGGGGGGTGAAAAACTGTTTTTT
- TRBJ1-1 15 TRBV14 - CASSPTVGPNTEAFF TGTGCCAGCAGCCCTACGGTGGGACCGAACACTGAAGCTTTCTTT
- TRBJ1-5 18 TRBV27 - CASSLSPPYEFSDQPQHF TGTGCCAGCAGCCTCTCACCACCCTACGAGTTTTCGGATCAGCCCCAGCATTTT
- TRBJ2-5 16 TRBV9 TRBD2 CASSGGTSGGYETQYF TGTGCCAGCAGCGGCGGGACTAGCGGGGGTTATGAGACCCAGTACTTC
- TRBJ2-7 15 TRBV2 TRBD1 CASSEGQGAYYEQYF TGTGCCAGCAGTGAAGGGCAGGGGGCTTACTACGAGCAGTACTTC
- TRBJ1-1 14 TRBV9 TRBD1 CASSEAQGVTEAFF TGTGCCAGCAGCGAGGCGCAGGGGGTCACTGAAGCTTTCTTT
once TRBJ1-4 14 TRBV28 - CASSLRSPDEKLFF TGTGCCAGCAGTTTAAGGTCTCCCGATGAAAAACTGTTTTTT
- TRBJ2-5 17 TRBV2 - CASSLIIKTQGQETQYF TGTGCCAGCAGCCTCATTATTAAAACACAGGGCCAAGAGACCCAGTACTTC
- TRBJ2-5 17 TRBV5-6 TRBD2 CASSLETSGARGETQYF TGTGCCAGCAGCTTGGAGACTAGCGGGGCGAGGGGAGAGACCCAGTACTTC
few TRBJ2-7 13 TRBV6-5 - CASSLENHYEQYF TGTGCCAGCAGTTTGGAGAACCACTACGAGCAGTACTTC
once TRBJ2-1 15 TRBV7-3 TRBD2 CASSPGLGRYNEQFF TGTGCCAGCAGCCCGGGACTAGGGCGCTACAATGAGCAGTTCTTC
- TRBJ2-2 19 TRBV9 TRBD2 CASSVAPEREAPNTGELFF TGTGCCAGCAGCGTAGCTCCCGAACGGGAGGCTCCGAACACCGGGGAGCTGTTTTTT
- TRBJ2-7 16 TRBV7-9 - CASSLGFWTGGSEQYF TGTGCCAGCAGCTTAGGATTCTGGACAGGAGGGAGCGAGCAGTACTTC
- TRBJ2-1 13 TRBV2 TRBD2 CASKGLADNEQFF TGTGCCAGCAAAGGACTAGCGGACAATGAGCAGTTCTTC
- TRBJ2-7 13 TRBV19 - CASTLSTGSEQYF TGTGCCAGTACCCTGAGTACAGGGTCCGAGCAGTACTTC
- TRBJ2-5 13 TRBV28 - CASSPVLGETQYF TGTGCCAGCAGCCCGGTCCTCGGGGAGACCCAGTACTTC
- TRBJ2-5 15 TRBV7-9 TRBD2 CASSFGGVLGKTQYF TGTGCCAGCAGCTTCGGGGGGGTACTAGGAAAGACCCAGTACTTC
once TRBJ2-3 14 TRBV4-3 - CASSQDGLADTQYF TGCGCCAGCAGCCAAGACGGCCTCGCAGATACGCAGTATTTT
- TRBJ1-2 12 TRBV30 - CAYHDGLFGYTF TGTGCCTACCACGACGGCCTCTTTGGCTACACCTTC
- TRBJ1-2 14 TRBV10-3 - CAISDGQWNYGYTF TGTGCCATCAGTGACGGACAGTGGAACTATGGCTACACCTTC
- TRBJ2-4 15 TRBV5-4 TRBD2 CASSLGRGGAYIQYF TGTGCCAGCAGCCTGGGGCGCGGGGGGGCGTACATTCAGTACTTC
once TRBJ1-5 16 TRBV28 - CASSLGLRGSNQPQHF TGTGCCAGCAGTTTAGGCCTCCGGGGTAGCAATCAGCCCCAGCATTTT
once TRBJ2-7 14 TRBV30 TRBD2 CAWSIGTSFYEQYF TGTGCCTGGAGTATCGGGACTAGCTTCTACGAGCAGTACTTC
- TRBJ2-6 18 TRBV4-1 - CASSQVPGKVLRANVLTF TGCGCCAGCAGCCAAGTTCCAGGGAAGGTTCTAAGGGCCAACGTCCTGACTTTC
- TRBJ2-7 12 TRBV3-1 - CASSPGGPEQYF TGTGCCAGCAGCCCCGGGGGCCCCGAGCAGTACTTC
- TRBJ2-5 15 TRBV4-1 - CASSPPEGPQETQYF TGCGCCAGCAGCCCACCTGAGGGGCCCCAAGAGACCCAGTACTTC
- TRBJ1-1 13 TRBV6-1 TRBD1 CACRQGTGTEAFF TGTGCCTGCAGACAGGGGACGGGCACTGAAGCTTTCTTT
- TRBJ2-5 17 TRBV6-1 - CASLGGSGRPGGETQYF TGTGCCAGCCTCGGGGGTAGCGGACGCCCGGGCGGAGAGACCCAGTACTTC
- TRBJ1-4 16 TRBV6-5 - CASSSTTSAEYEKLFF TGTGCCAGCAGTTCCACCACGTCGGCGGAGTATGAAAAACTGTTTTTT
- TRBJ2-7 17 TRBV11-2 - CASSSREPLAAGYEQYF TGTGCCAGCAGCTCCCGTGAACCTTTGGCAGCAGGGTACGAGCAGTACTTC
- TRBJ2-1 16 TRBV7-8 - CASSEISGESYNEQFF TGTGCCAGCAGCGAGATCTCCGGAGAGTCCTACAATGAGCAGTTCTTC
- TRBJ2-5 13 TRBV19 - CASKSWDQETQYF TGTGCCAGTAAAAGTTGGGACCAAGAGACCCAGTACTTC
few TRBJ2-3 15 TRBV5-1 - CASSFGTGFTDTQYF TGCGCCAGCAGCTTCGGTACGGGTTTCACAGATACGCAGTATTTT
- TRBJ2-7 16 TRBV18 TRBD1 CASSDVGTGLTYEQYF TGTGCCAGCTCCGATGTCGGGACAGGCTTAACCTACGAGCAGTACTTC
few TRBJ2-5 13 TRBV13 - CASSSRGSETQYF TGTGCCAGCAGCTCCCGGGGATCGGAGACCCAGTACTTC